A selection of T cell receptor beta chains follows, all from one sample in a study of cytomegalovirus exposure and HLA in healthy donors. Repertoires were generated with immunoSEQ multiplex PCR, while TCRdb's copy carries only in-frame clones and drops some. The sample carries a few hundred thousand clones, 86% recorded once. Sequences were obtained from PBMCs. The receptors derive from a woman under 30 in good health and CMV-seronegative. CDR3s include the opening cysteine and the closing phenylalanine or tryptophan. The D gene is left open where the match is weak. Only part of the rows carry a size: once, few, many, or a class if the clone is expanded.

CASSQDGLAAYNEQFF	TGTGCCAGCAGCCAAGATGGACTAGCGGCATACAATGAGCAGTTCTTC	-	TRBD2	TRBV4-2	TRBJ2-1
CASSIDRGNQPQHF	TGTGCCAGCAGCATAGACAGGGGCAATCAGCCCCAGCATTTT	few	TRBD1	TRBV5-4	TRBJ1-5
CADPGRTKKYEQYF	TGTGCCGACCCAGGGAGGACAAAGAAGTACGAGCAGTACTTC	-	-	TRBV2	TRBJ2-7
CASSPPGKIAGNTDTQYF	TGTGCCAGCTCACCACCGGGGAAAATAGCGGGGAACACAGATACGCAGTATTTT	-	TRBD2	TRBV18	TRBJ2-3
CASSYSTSGNYEQYF	TGTGCCAGCAGTTACTCGACTAGCGGAAACTACGAGCAGTACTTC	-	TRBD2	TRBV6-5	TRBJ2-7
CSVQGEGTYEQYF	TGCAGCGTACAGGGTGAGGGCACCTACGAGCAGTACTTC	-	-	TRBV29-1	TRBJ2-7
CASNGQGYEQYF	TGTGCCAGCAATGGACAGGGGTACGAGCAGTACTTC	few	TRBD1	TRBV5-6	TRBJ2-7
CASSPWTAAGEQFF	TGTGCCAGCAGCCCGTGGACGGCCGCGGGTGAGCAGTTCTTC	once	-	TRBV7-9	TRBJ2-1
CASSAGTGRGTGELFF	TGTGCCAGCAGTGCGGGGACAGGGCGAGGCACCGGGGAGCTGTTTTTT	-	TRBD1	TRBV2	TRBJ2-2
CASSRDSAAQETQYF	TGTGCCAGCAGCCGGGACAGTGCGGCGCAAGAGACCCAGTACTTC	-	TRBD1	TRBV28	TRBJ2-5
CASSFWSSGGGTQYF	TGCGCCAGCAGCTTCTGGTCTAGCGGGGGCGGTACGCAGTATTTT	-	TRBD2	TRBV5-1	TRBJ2-3
CASSLIGAYEQYF	TGTGCCAGCAGCTTAATCGGGGCCTACGAGCAGTACTTC	-	-	TRBV11-1	TRBJ2-7
CASSRGTAYNEQFF	TGTGCCAGCAGCCGAGGGACAGCTTACAATGAGCAGTTCTTC	-	TRBD1	TRBV14	TRBJ2-1
CASSRNRGLGQPQHF	TGTGCCAGCTCGCGGAACAGGGGGCTGGGTCAGCCCCAGCATTTT	-	TRBD1	TRBV18	TRBJ1-5
CASSRTLGADEKLFF	TGTGCCAGCAGCAGAACCCTAGGGGCGGATGAAAAACTGTTTTTT	-	-	TRBV9	TRBJ1-4
CASSRGTLGEQYF	TGTGCCAGCAGCCGGGGGACCCTGGGGGAGCAGTACTTC	-	-	TRBV5-4	TRBJ2-7